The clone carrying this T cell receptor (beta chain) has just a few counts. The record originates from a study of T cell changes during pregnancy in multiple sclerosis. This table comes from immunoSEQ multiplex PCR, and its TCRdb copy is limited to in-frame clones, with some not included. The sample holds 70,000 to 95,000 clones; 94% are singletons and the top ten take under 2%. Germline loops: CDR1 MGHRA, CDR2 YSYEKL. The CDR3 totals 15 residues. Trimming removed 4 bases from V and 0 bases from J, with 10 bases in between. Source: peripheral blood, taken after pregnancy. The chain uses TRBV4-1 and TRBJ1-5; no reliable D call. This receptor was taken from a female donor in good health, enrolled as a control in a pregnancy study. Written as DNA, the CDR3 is TGCGCCAGCAGCCCTGTCCAGGCTAGCAATCAGCCCCAGCATTTT. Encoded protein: CASSPVQASNQPQHF.